Presented here are 8 T cell receptor beta chains from one specimen sequenced in a study of T cell repertoires in cytomegalovirus infection. Their antigens remain unidentified. TCRdb re-derived calls from the reads in MiXCR, one entry per CDR3 protein. The sample lists a few hundred thousand distinct CDR3 sequences; 25% to 30% were seen once. The specimen was cultured PBMCs, collected from culture after CMV antigen stimulation. All receptors come from a human donor in good health (CMV status not recorded). Some clones in this sample may be carry-over from other donors' samples.

The rearrangement links TRBV6-1 to TRBJ2-3; D might be TRBD1 (6 bases). This CDR3 spans 15 amino acids. Germline V CDR1 and CDR2: MNHNS, SASEGT. With 8 bases removed from V and 2 bases from J, the gap between germline ends came to 17 bases. CDR3 in DNA: TGTGCCAGCCTACTGGACAGACCGACCACAGATACGCAGTATTTT. Its translation: CASLLDRPTTDTQYF.

This clonotype has more than one count but fewer than ten. The chain is built from TRBV10-3 and TRBJ1-6, with TRBD1 matching over 9 bases. The CDR3 length is 14 residues. Trimming took 6 bases from V and 9 from J; bases not matched to a gene: 6. CDR1 and CDR2 (germline): ENHRY, SYGVKD. The CDR3 DNA reads TGTGCCATCAGCCCGGGACAGGGCGGTTCACCCCTCCACTTT. Its protein is CAISPGQGGSPLHF.

The chain is built from TRBV12-3 or TRBV12-4 and TRBJ1-2, with D possibly TRBD1 on 5 matching bases. CDR3 length: 14 residues. Between the trimmed V and J ends, which lost 7 bases and 3 bases, there was a span of 15 bases. The CDR3 DNA follows: TGTGCCAGCACCCTCACGGGGGGATACTATGGCTACACCTTC. Translation: CASTLTGGYYGYTF.

The chain recombines TRBV15 with TRBJ2-2; D gene ambiguous. The CDR3 has 15 amino acids. Germline loops: CDR1 LNHNV, CDR2 YYDKDF (reference sequence). V was trimmed by 5 bases and J by 7 bases, leaving 17 bases between them. CDR3 DNA sequence: TGTGCCACCAGCGGCGACGGAAAAAGGGACGGGGAGCTGTTTTTT. Its translation is CATSGDGKRDGELFF.

The table lists this clonotype with many counts. CDR3 bases: TGTGCCAGTGCGGGTTTTACCTACAATGAGCAGTTCTTC. The encoded protein is CASAGFTYNEQFF. The chain links TRBV28 to TRBJ2-1, with D possibly being TRBD2 (5 bases). Trimming removed 9 bases from V and 2 bases from J, with 11 bases in between. The CDR3 sequence is 13 residues long. The V gene's germline CDR1 is MDHEN and CDR2 SYDVKM.

The genes are TRBV5-6 and TRBJ1-5; TRBD1 aligns across 7 bases. The CDR3 spans 13 residues. With 4 bases clipped from V and 11 bases from J, the junction kept 9 bases outside the gene matches. The germline gives CDR1 SGHDT, CDR2 YYEEEE. CDR3 amino acids: CASSRQGQRAQHF. The CDR3 DNA sequence: TGTGCCAGCAGCAGACAGGGTCAACGGGCCCAGCATTTT.

The chain couples TRBV13 to TRBJ2-7, with 11 bases that match TRBD1. CDR1 is PRHDT and CDR2 is FYEKMQ in the germline V gene (reference sequence). The CDR3 consists of 15 residues. J gave up 4 bases and V 3 bases, and 5 bases lay outside the gene matches. CDR3: CASSLKDRGLYEQYF. In DNA form, the CDR3 reads TGTGCCAGCAGCTTGAAGGACAGGGGGCTTTACGAGCAGTACTTC.

This clonotype was observed a handful of times. This chain uses TRBV29-1 with TRBJ2-1; 7 bases agree with TRBD2. The CDR3 loop spans 13 amino acids. CDR1 is SQVTM and CDR2 is ANQGSEA in the germline V gene. Trimming took 3 bases from V and 2 from J; bases not matched to a gene: 1. CDR3 sequence reads: CSVDTSAYNEQFF. The CDR3 coding sequence is TGCAGCGTTGACACTAGCGCCTACAATGAGCAGTTCTTC.